This T cell receptor beta chain was documented in a study of T cells after somatic rescue of genetic block. The germline gives CDR1 MDHEN, CDR2 SYDVKM. This CDR3 has 12 amino acids. V lost 7 bases to trimming and J lost 6 bases, with 12 bases between them. Some clones are missing from TCRdb's copy, which holds only in-frame ones; the method was immunoSEQ multiplex PCR. Here the sample spans roughly 67,000 clones, roughly 90% being singletons. Material: peripheral blood mononuclear cells (PBMCs). The chain couples TRBV28 to TRBJ1-1, with a weak D call TRBD1 (5 bases). The TCR originated in a man aged 35-49 years. CDR3 residues: CASTRGSPEAFF. DNA for the CDR3: TGTGCCAGCACCCGGGGGAGTCCTGAAGCTTTCTTT.